The rows below give T cell receptor beta chains drawn from one sample of a study of T cells expressing NK-cell markers. TCRdb re-called the 5' RACE reads, yielding one record per CDR3 amino acid sequence without DNA. The ten most abundant clones cover 1.4% of a sample with about 460,000 distinct CDR3 sequences. Source material: blood T cells: a sorted CD56 or NKG2C T cell subset, CD4+ or CD8+ T cells, or bulk PBMC T cells (not recorded which). The receptor source for this set is a woman in her fifties or sixties in good health. Each CDR3 is given with its conserved first and last residue.

CDR3: CATSVMADGELFF; V: TRBV24-1; J: TRBJ2-2
CDR3: CASSPPRQGAGNEQFF; V: TRBV6-1; J: TRBJ2-1
CDR3: CASSLKREREQYF; V: TRBV12-3/TRBV12-4; J: TRBJ2-7
CDR3: CSASGRWSHEQYF; V: TRBV20-1; J: TRBJ2-7
CDR3: CASSLGRLAGGNEQYF; V: TRBV6-6; J: TRBJ2-7
CDR3: CSARGQGEVAGELFF; V: TRBV20-1; J: TRBJ2-2
CDR3: CASSPPRQGRNEQFF; V: TRBV5-1; J: TRBJ2-1
CDR3: CASSDAEAYEQYF; V: TRBV10-1; J: TRBJ2-7
CDR3: CASSLQTLNGELFF; V: TRBV7-8; J: TRBJ1-4
CDR3: CASSASTSGRTTGELFF; V: TRBV6-1; J: TRBJ2-2
CDR3: CASSYRIGTSGEQYF; V: TRBV6-2/TRBV6-3; J: TRBJ2-7
CDR3: CASSSRNPGLGAGYTF; V: TRBV12-3/TRBV12-4; J: TRBJ1-2
CDR3: CSVVASGSMEQFF; V: TRBV29-1; J: TRBJ2-1
CDR3: CASSQPPGNEQFF; V: TRBV6-2/TRBV6-3; J: TRBJ2-1
CDR3: CASSKDRVRSPLHF; V: TRBV12-3/TRBV12-4; J: TRBJ1-6
CDR3: CASSLDRGFQETQYF; V: TRBV7-8; J: TRBJ2-5
CDR3: CASSAGLGVENTEAFF; V: TRBV5-1; J: TRBJ1-1
CDR3: CASSQEGQIYGYTF; V: TRBV4-1; J: TRBJ1-2
CDR3: CATSHNRGNEQFF; V: TRBV24-1; J: TRBJ2-1
CDR3: CSVYRGNAEAFF; V: TRBV29-1; J: TRBJ1-1
CDR3: CSVEGVIGQYF; V: TRBV29-1; J: TRBJ2-7
CDR3: CATSDPTSGADTGELFF; V: TRBV24-1; J: TRBJ2-2
CDR3: CSVEDGRNNEQFF; V: TRBV29-1; J: TRBJ2-1